The TCR beta chain described here comes from a study of blood T cell repertoires in COVID-19. The CDR3 runs 14 residues. V gave up 2 bases and J gave up 1 base, with 5 bases separating them. The V gene's germline CDR1 is SNHLY and CDR2 FYNNEI. This clone was seen a few times. Original processing methods: Reference gene primer amplification gave estimated nucleated cell counts. Libraries were prepared by immunoSEQ multiplex PCR; TCRdb keeps only in-frame clonotypes and omits some of them. V, J and clone size derive from that table, while D and trimming were established from the DNA sequence. The sample consists of 150,000 to 200,000 clones, about 83% of them appearing once.

The chain employs TRBV2 and TRBJ2-2; D is undetermined. The clonotype was recovered from a woman under 30 who had recovered from COVID-19. The material sequenced was peripheral blood. The CDR3 coding sequence is TGTGCCAGCAGTGAAAATATGAACACCGGGGAGCTGTTTTTT. Translated: CASSENMNTGELFF.